The 9 T cell receptor beta chains presented below share a single source sample, sequenced in a study of T-cell reconstitution after alpha-beta-depleted transplantation in children. Construction of the TCRbeta library involved unique molecular identifiers. TCRdb re-called the PCR reads with MiXCR, one entry per CDR3 protein. Here the sample spans about 370,000 distinct CDR3 sequences, over 20% being singletons. The sequences come from PBMCs from the stem cell graft donor, collected from the stem cell graft. The receptors come from a human donor who donated a stem cell graft to a child with acute myeloid leukemia.

This clonotype was seen many times. The chain uses TRBV29-1 and TRBJ2-3; 9 bases fit TRBD2. CDR3 length: 13 amino acids. Trimming took 7 bases from V and 4 from J; bases not matched to a gene: 6. The germline V gene encodes CDR1 SQVTM and CDR2 ANQGSEA. CDR3 region: CSAVAGVPDTQYF. CDR3 sequence (DNA): TGCAGCGCCGTAGCGGGAGTCCCAGATACGCAGTATTTT.

This chain links TRBV6-5 with TRBJ1-4; 10 nucleotides align to TRBD1. The CDR3 contains 15 residues. Germline loops: CDR1 MNHEY, CDR2 SVGAGI. V shed 4 bases and J 8 bases; nucleotides not matched to a gene: 7. This CDR3 reads CASSSPGQGNEKLFF. In nucleotides, the CDR3 is TGTGCCAGCAGTTCACCGGGACAGGGGAACGAAAAACTGTTTTTT.

The J gene is TRBJ1-4, the V gene TRBV12-3 or TRBV12-4; D is ambiguous. V lost 7 bases and J lost 0, with 15 bases in between. This CDR3 has 16 residues. CDR3 sequence reads: CASTGPPGATNEKLFF. The CDR3, as DNA: TGTGCCAGCACCGGACCCCCGGGCGCAACTAATGAAAAACTGTTTTTT.

The rearrangement uses TRBV29-1 and TRBJ2-1; D possibly matches TRBD1 or TRBD2 (8 bases each). Germline values: CDR1 SQVTM, CDR2 ANQGSEA. V gave up 3 bases and J gave up 5 bases, with 26 bases separating them. This CDR3 has 18 amino acids. The CDR3 DNA reads TGCAGCGTTGATGTCTCAGGGGGCTGGCGGGAGGTGCACAATGAGCAGTTCTTC. This gives the protein CSVDVSGGWREVHNEQFF.

This clonotype occurred many times. The chain couples TRBV4-2 to TRBJ2-1; TRBD2 matches at 12 bases. This CDR3 region has 16 residues. Germline V gene sequence: CDR1 LGHNA, CDR2 YNFKEQ. Germline trimming cut 5 bases from V and 5 bases from J; bases unmatched to any gene: 7. The chain's CDR3 is CASSFRTSGANNEQFF. CDR3 bases: TGTGCCAGCAGCTTCCGGACTAGCGGGGCCAACAATGAGCAGTTCTTC.

The V and J genes are TRBV7-1 and TRBJ2-1; TRBD2 aligns across 10 bases. TRBV7-1 is annotated as an ORF whose role is uncertain. The CDR3 has 22 amino acids. V lost 6 bases, J lost 0 bases, and 23 bases stayed unmatched. CDR3 nucleotides: TGTGCCAGCAGTCAGGGGAGGGTCCCGGGACTAGCGCTAAGTAGCTCCTACAATGAGCAGTTCTTC. Amino acid sequence: CASSQGRVPGLALSSSYNEQFF.

J is TRBJ2-7 and V is TRBV29-1, with TRBD1 matching 10 bases. The CDR3 covers 13 residues. V shed 6 bases, J shed 4 bases, and the junction held 6 bases outside the gene matches. Per germline, CDR1 SQVTM and CDR2 ANQGSEA. CDR3 sequence: CSVTGGTTYEQYF. CDR3 nucleotides: TGCAGCGTGACAGGGGGCACAACTTACGAGCAGTACTTC.

The chain recombines TRBV27 with TRBJ2-2; TRBD2 aligns across 9 bases. Germline values: CDR1 MNHEY, CDR2 SMNVEV (reference sequence). J lost 4 bases, V lost 3 bases, and 6 bases had no gene match. The CDR3 has 16 amino acids. The CDR3 DNA reads as TGTGCCAGCAGTTTGGTGGGACTAGCACTCACCGGGGAGCTGTTTTTT. It codes for CASSLVGLALTGELFF.

The chain joins TRBV20-1 to TRBJ2-2, with 9 bases matching TRBD1. V lost 0 bases and J lost 0; bases outside the gene matches: 5. The CDR3 contains 17 residues. The germline V gene encodes CDR1 DFQATT and CDR2 SNEGSKA (reference sequence). This chain's CDR3 is CSARDGDRVSNTGELFF. The CDR3 nucleotides are TGCAGTGCTAGAGATGGGGACAGGGTTTCGAACACCGGGGAGCTGTTTTTT.